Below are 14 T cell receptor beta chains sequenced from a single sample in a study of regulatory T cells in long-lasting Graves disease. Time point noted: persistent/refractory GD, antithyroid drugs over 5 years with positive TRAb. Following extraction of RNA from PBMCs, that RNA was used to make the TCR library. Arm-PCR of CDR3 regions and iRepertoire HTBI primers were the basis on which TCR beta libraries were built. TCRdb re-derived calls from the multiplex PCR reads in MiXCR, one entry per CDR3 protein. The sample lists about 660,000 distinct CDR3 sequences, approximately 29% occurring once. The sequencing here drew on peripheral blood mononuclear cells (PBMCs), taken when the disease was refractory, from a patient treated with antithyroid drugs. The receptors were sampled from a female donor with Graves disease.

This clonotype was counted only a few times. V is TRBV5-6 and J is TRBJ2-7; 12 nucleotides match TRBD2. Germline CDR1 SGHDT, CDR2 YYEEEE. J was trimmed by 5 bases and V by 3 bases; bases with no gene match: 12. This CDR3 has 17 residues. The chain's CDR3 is CASSSRASGRARDEQYF. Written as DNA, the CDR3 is TGTGCCAGCAGCTCGAGGGCTAGCGGGAGGGCCAGGGACGAGCAGTACTTC.

The CDR3 loop reads CASSQLPGSSYNEQFF. DNA of the CDR3: TGTGCCAGCAGCCAATTGCCCGGGAGCTCCTACAATGAGCAGTTCTTC. The chain couples TRBV3-1 to TRBJ2-1; D is perhaps TRBD2 (6 bases). This CDR3 region has 16 residues. Germline V gene lookup returns CDR1 LGHDT and CDR2 YNNKEL (reference sequence). Trimming removed 2 bases from V and 0 bases from J, with 11 bases in between.

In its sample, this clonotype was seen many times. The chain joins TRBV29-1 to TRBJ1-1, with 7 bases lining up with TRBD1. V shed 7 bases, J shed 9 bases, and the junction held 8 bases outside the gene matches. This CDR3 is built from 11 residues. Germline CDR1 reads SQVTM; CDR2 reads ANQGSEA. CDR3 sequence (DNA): TGCAGCGCCAGGGGGGAGGTTAAAGCTTTCTTT. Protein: CSARGEVKAFF.

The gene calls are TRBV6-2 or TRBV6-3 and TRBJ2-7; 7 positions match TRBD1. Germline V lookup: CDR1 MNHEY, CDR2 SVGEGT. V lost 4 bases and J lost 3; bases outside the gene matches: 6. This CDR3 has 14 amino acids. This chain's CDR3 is CASSSRGTGYEQYF. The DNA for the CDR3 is TGTGCCAGCAGTTCCAGGGGGACCGGCTACGAGCAGTACTTC.

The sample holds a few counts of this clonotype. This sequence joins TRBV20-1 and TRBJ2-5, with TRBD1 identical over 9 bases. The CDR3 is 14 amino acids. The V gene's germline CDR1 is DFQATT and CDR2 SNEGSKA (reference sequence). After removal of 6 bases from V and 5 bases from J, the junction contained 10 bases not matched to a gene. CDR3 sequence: CSALRDRVLETQYF. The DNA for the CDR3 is TGCAGTGCCTTAAGGGACAGGGTGCTGGAGACCCAGTACTTC.

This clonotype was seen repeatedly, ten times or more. The CDR3 DNA reads TGTGCCAGCAGTAGAGGGACTCCTAGCAATCAGCCCCAGCATTTT. It is translated as CASSRGTPSNQPQHF. This rearrangement joins TRBV12-3 or TRBV12-4 to TRBJ1-5; D is perhaps TRBD1 (5 bases). The CDR3 runs to 15 residues. V was cut by 5 bases and J by 0 bases, with 11 bases left in between.

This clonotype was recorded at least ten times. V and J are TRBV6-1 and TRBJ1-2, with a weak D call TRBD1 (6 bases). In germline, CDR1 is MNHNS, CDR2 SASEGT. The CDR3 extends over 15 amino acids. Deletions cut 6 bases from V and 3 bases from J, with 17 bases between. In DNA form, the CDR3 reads TGTGCCAGCAGCACCACCGCCAGGGGAGACTATGGCTACACCTTC. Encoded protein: CASSTTARGDYGYTF.

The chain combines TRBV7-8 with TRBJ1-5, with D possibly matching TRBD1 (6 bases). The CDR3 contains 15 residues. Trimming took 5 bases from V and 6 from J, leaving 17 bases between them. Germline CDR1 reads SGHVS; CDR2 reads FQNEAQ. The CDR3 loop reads CASSLSAGAGQPQHF. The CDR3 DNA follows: TGTGCCAGCAGCCTCTCGGCAGGGGCGGGTCAGCCCCAGCATTTT.

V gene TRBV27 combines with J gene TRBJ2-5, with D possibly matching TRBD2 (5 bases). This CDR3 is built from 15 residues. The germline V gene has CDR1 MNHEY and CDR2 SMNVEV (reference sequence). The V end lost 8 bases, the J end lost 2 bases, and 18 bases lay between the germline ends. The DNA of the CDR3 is TGTGCCAGCGCTCCTACTGAGGGCAGTCAAGAGACCCAGTACTTC. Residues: CASAPTEGSQETQYF.

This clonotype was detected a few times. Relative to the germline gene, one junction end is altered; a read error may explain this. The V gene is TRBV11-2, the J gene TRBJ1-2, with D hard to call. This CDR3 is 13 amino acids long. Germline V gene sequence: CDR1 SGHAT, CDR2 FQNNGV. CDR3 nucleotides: TGTGCCGGCAGCGAAGTCGGCTTCTATGGCTACACCTTC. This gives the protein CAGSEVGFYGYTF.

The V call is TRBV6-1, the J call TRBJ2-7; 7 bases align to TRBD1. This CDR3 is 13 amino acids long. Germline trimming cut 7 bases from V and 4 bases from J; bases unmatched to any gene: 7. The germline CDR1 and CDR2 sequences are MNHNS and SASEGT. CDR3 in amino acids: CASTATGSYEQYF. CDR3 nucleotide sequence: TGTGCCAGCACGGCGACAGGGAGTTACGAGCAGTACTTC.

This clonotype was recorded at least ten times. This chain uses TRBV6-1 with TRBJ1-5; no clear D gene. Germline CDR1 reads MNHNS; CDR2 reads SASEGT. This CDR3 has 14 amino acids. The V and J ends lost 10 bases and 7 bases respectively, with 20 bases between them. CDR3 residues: CATMNRALEQPQHF. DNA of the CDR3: TGTGCCACCATGAACCGGGCTCTAGAGCAGCCCCAGCATTTT.

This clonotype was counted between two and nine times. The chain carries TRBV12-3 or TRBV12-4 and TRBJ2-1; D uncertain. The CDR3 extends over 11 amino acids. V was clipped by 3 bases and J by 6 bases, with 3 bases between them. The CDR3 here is CASSLANEQFF. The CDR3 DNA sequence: TGTGCCAGCAGTTTGGCCAATGAGCAGTTCTTC.

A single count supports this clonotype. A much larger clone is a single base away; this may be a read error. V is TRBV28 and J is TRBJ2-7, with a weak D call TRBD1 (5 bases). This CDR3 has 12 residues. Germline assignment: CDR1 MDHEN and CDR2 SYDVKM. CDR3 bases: TGTACCAGCAGTTTAGGTAGGGGCGAGCAGTACTTC. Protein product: CTSSLGRGEQYF.